Each of the 24 T cell receptor beta chains below was sequenced from the same sample in a study of B cell selection in AIRE deficiency. Sequenced by immunoSEQ multiplex PCR; TCRdb stores in-frame clones only, minus some. Counted here are about 26,000 clones, around 93% occurring once; the ten biggest clones make up around 1.1%. Regulatory T cells were sorted as CD4+CD25hiCD127low/negative cells. Sequencing used CD4+CD25+ Tregs sorted from PBMCs. The receptor set was obtained from a human donor in good health.

This clone was observed a handful of times. V is TRBV19 and J is TRBJ1-1, with D perhaps TRBD1 (5 bases). V was pared by 7 bases and J by 4 bases, with 16 bases between. The CDR3 has 14 amino acids. Germline assignment: CDR1 LNHDA and CDR2 SQIVND (reference sequence). CDR3 sequence: CASTLRGGSTEAFF. CDR3 coding DNA: TGTGCCAGTACCCTACGGGGGGGATCCACTGAAGCTTTCTTT.

In this sample, this clone turned up once. The V and J genes are TRBV11-2 and TRBJ2-7; D remains unclear. Germline CDR1 SGHAT, CDR2 FQNNGV. The CDR3 consists of 11 residues. V gave up 0 bases and J gave up 4 bases, with 1 base separating them. CDR3 bases: TGTGCCAGCAGCTTAGAATACGAGCAGTACTTC. Residues: CASSLEYEQYF.

J is TRBJ2-1 and V is TRBV11-2; 13 nucleotides agree with TRBD2. CDR3 size: 18 residues. V was clipped by 3 bases and J by 5 bases; unmatched bases: 10. Per germline, CDR1 SGHAT and CDR2 FQNNGV. DNA of the CDR3: TGTGCCAGCAGCTTCCGACTAGCGGGGGGCGGGGTCGACAATGAGCAGTTCTTC. Protein: CASSFRLAGGGVDNEQFF.

In its sample, this clone was seen once. This rearrangement joins TRBV18 to TRBJ2-5; D is uncertain. In germline, CDR1 is KGHSH, CDR2 LQKENI. Trimming pared 4 bases from V and 3 bases from J, leaving 12 bases between. The CDR3 is 14 amino acids. The CDR3 reads CASSRLTGKETQYF. CDR3 nucleotides: TGTGCCAGCTCACGCCTTACTGGGAAAGAGACCCAGTACTTC.

This clone was observed a single time. V is TRBV11-3 and J is TRBJ2-3, with D possibly called TRBD1 or TRBD2 (5 bases each). V lost 5 bases, J lost 3 bases, and 15 bases lay in between. The germline V gene encodes CDR1 SGHNT and CDR2 YENEEA. This CDR3 spans 15 amino acids. The CDR3 nucleotides read TGTGCCAGCAGCCACGTTACTGAGGGGACAGATACGCAGTATTTT. It is translated as CASSHVTEGTDTQYF.

The chain employs TRBV7-9 and TRBJ1-1; D is perhaps TRBD1 (6 bases). Per germline, CDR1 SEHNR and CDR2 FQNEAQ (reference sequence). V was pared by 6 bases and J by 5 bases, with 16 bases between. This CDR3 is 14 amino acids long. The CDR3, as DNA: TGTGCCAGCAGACTTACAGGGAGAGGAACTGAAGCTTTCTTT. Protein product: CASRLTGRGTEAFF. Variable domain in full (rest from reference TRBV7-9 and TRBJ1-1): DTGVSQNPRHKITKRGQNVTFRCDPISEHNRLYWYRQTLGQGPEFLTYFQNEAQLEKSRLLSDRFSAERPKGSFSTLEIQRTEQGDSAMYLCASRLTGRGTEAFFGQGTRLTVV.

V gene TRBV7-9 combines with J gene TRBJ1-2; D remains ambiguous. Germline V CDR1 and CDR2: SEHNR, FQNEAQ (reference sequence). Trimming took 1 base from V and 8 from J, leaving 11 bases between them. This CDR3 contains 13 residues. The CDR3 DNA reads as TGTGCCAGCAGCTTAGTCGGTGGGGAAGGCTACACCTTC. Its protein is CASSLVGGEGYTF. Full variable domain (rest looked up from reference TRBV7-9 and TRBJ1-2): DTGVSQNPRHKITKRGQNVTFRCDPISEHNRLYWYRQTLGQGPEFLTYFQNEAQLEKSRLLSDRFSAERPKGSFSTLEIQRTEQGDSAMYLCASSLVGGEGYTFGSGTRLTVV.

V gene TRBV7-2 combines with J gene TRBJ2-1; the match to TRBD2 covers 7 bases. The trim removed 1 base at V and 4 bases at J, leaving 16 bases unmatched. In germline, CDR1 is SGHTA, CDR2 FQGNSA. CDR3 length equals 19 residues. CDR3: CASSLDSGTSGVKYNEQFF. The CDR3 nucleotides read TGTGCCAGCAGCTTAGATTCGGGTACGAGCGGGGTAAAATACAATGAGCAGTTCTTC.

The rearrangement uses TRBV2 and TRBJ2-3; TRBD1 matches at 9 bases. CDR1 is SNHLY, CDR2 FYNNEI, per germline. CDR3 length: 16 residues. J was trimmed by 1 base and V by 6 bases; bases with no gene match: 8. The CDR3 protein is CASRADRGGGTDTQYF. DNA of the CDR3: TGTGCCAGCAGAGCGGACAGGGGAGGGGGCACAGATACGCAGTATTTT.

This chain uses TRBV28 with TRBJ1-6; 8 nucleotides match TRBD1. Germline lookup yields CDR1 MDHEN and CDR2 SYDVKM. The CDR3 covers 15 residues. V lost 6 bases to trimming and J lost 7 bases; unmatched junction nucleotides: 8. DNA for the CDR3: TGTGCCAGCAGATCCGGGGGACAGGTCAATTCACCCCTCCACTTT. It is translated as CASRSGGQVNSPLHF.

V and J are TRBV6-5 and TRBJ1-1; possible D gene TRBD1, 6 bases. This CDR3 is built from 13 residues. In germline, CDR1 is MNHEY, CDR2 SVGAGI. Trimming removed 6 bases at V and 6 bases at J, with 14 bases between. The CDR3 loop is CASRDTGLAEAFF. The CDR3 DNA is TGTGCCAGCAGGGACACAGGGCTCGCTGAAGCTTTCTTT.

The chain employs TRBV19 and TRBJ1-1; TRBD1 might be the D (6 bases). Germline CDR1 and CDR2: LNHDA and SQIVND (reference sequence). The CDR3 is 15 residues long. V gave up 3 bases and J gave up 2 bases, with 13 bases separating them. The CDR3 here is CASSIGGQPNTEAFF. In DNA form, the CDR3 reads TGTGCCAGTAGTATTGGGGGCCAACCAAACACTGAAGCTTTCTTT. Full variable domain (rest looked up from reference TRBV19 and TRBJ1-1): DGGITQSPKYLFRKEGQNVTLSCEQNLNHDAMYWYRQDPGQGLRLIYYSQIVNDFQKGDIAEGYSVSREKKESFPLTVTSAQKNPTAFYLCASSIGGQPNTEAFFGQGTRLTVV.

This clone was found once. The chain is built from TRBV19 and TRBJ1-6; D unresolved. CDR3 length: 15 amino acids. In germline, CDR1 is LNHDA, CDR2 SQIVND (reference sequence). V lost 5 bases and J 2 bases, leaving 10 bases between the germline ends. CDR3 region: CASSLGKAYNSPLHF. For the CDR3, the DNA is TGTGCCAGTAGTCTCGGGAAGGCCTATAATTCACCCCTCCACTTT. Full variable domain (rest looked up from reference TRBV19 and TRBJ1-6): DGGITQSPKYLFRKEGQNVTLSCEQNLNHDAMYWYRQDPGQGLRLIYYSQIVNDFQKGDIAEGYSVSREKKESFPLTVTSAQKNPTAFYLCASSLGKAYNSPLHFGNGTRLTVT.

J is TRBJ2-4 and V is TRBV30; TRBD1 agrees at 8 bases. The CDR3 extends over 14 amino acids. Per the germline V gene, CDR1 is GTSNPN and CDR2 is SVGIG (reference sequence). The V gene end was trimmed by 5 bases and the J gene end by 7 bases; junction bases not matched to a gene: 10. The CDR3 region has the DNA TGTGCCTGGGCTAGACAGGGGCCCGGCAACATTCAGTACTTC. Protein: CAWARQGPGNIQYF.

The chain links TRBV14 to TRBJ1-2; D gene ambiguous. Germline V gene lookup returns CDR1 SGHDN and CDR2 FVKESK. CDR3 size: 12 residues. Trimming removed 2 bases from V and 4 bases from J, with 5 bases in between. The CDR3 protein is CASSQRPYGYTF. The DNA of the CDR3 is TGTGCCAGCAGCCAAAGGCCCTATGGCTACACCTTC.

This clone occurred once. The rearrangement links TRBV11-2 to TRBJ1-2; 9 bases are shared with TRBD1. After removal of 5 bases from V and 7 bases from J, the junction contained 11 bases not matched to a gene. Germline CDR1 SGHAT, CDR2 FQNNGV. This CDR3 spans 15 amino acids. CDR3 sequence: CASSPRPGQGFGYTF. CDR3 bases: TGTGCCAGCAGCCCTAGACCCGGACAGGGGTTTGGCTACACCTTC.

This chain joins TRBV11-2 and TRBJ2-3, with D possibly TRBD2 on 5 matching bases. The CDR3 contains 15 residues. CDR1 is SGHAT, CDR2 FQNNGV, per germline. V was clipped by 5 bases and J by 0 bases, with 12 bases between them. The chain's CDR3 is CASSPGLTSTDTQYF. Here the CDR3 DNA reads TGTGCCAGCAGCCCGGGGTTAACGAGCACAGATACGCAGTATTTT.

DNA for the CDR3: TGTGCCAGCAGCCGGGGAACAGCCGCAGATACGCAGTATTTT. Amino acids: CASSRGTAADTQYF. This chain links TRBV7-9 with TRBJ2-3; a possible D gene is TRBD2 (5 bases). The CDR3 length is 14 residues. CDR1 is SEHNR and CDR2 is FQNEAQ in the germline V gene (reference sequence). Trimming shortened V by 5 bases and J by 4 bases, and 13 bases separated the two germline ends.

The chain combines TRBV7-9 with TRBJ2-3, with D possibly called TRBD1 or TRBD2 (6 bases each). Germline V lookup: CDR1 SEHNR, CDR2 FQNEAQ (reference sequence). The CDR3 loop spans 17 amino acids. Trimming pared 5 bases from V and 0 bases from J, leaving 18 bases between. The CDR3 nucleotides are TGTGCCAGCAGCCCCCGTGAGGGGGGCCCTAGCACAGATACGCAGTATTTT. It is translated as CASSPREGGPSTDTQYF.

This sequence joins TRBV29-1 and TRBJ1-5; the D is unclear. CDR1 SQVTM and CDR2 ANQGSEA come from the germline V gene. CDR3 length: 12 residues. V was shortened by 6 bases and J by 0 bases, with 6 bases between the two germline ends. CDR3 nucleotides: TGCAGCGTGGGAGATAGCAATCAGCCCCAGCATTTT. Its translation is CSVGDSNQPQHF. Based on the CDR3 plus reference TRBV29-1 and TRBJ1-5, the full variable domain is SAVISQKPSRDICQRGTSLTIQCQVDSQVTMMFWYRQQPGQSLTLIATANQGSEATYESGFVIDKFPISRPNLTFSTLTVSNMSPEDSSIYLCSVGDSNQPQHFGDGTRLSIL.

The chain employs TRBV5-1 and TRBJ1-4; tentatively, D is TRBD1 (6 bases). V lost 4 bases and J 0 bases, leaving 19 bases between the germline ends. The CDR3 runs to 18 residues. Germline CDR1 reads SGHRS; CDR2 reads YFSETQ. CDR3 sequence reads: CASSDSGTLFATNEKLFF. CDR3 bases: TGCGCCAGCAGCGATTCCGGGACACTATTCGCAACTAATGAAAAACTGTTTTTT.

The rearrangement uses TRBV7-8 and TRBJ2-7, with 14 bases lining up with TRBD2. CDR3 length: 17 amino acids. Germline CDR1 and CDR2: SGHVS and FQNEAQ. The V segment lost 2 bases and the J segment 5 bases; nucleotides outside the gene matches: 8. The CDR3 spells CASSLRWTSGGKNEQYF. The CDR3 DNA reads TGTGCCAGCAGCTTAAGGTGGACTAGCGGGGGGAAAAACGAGCAGTACTTC. Together with reference TRBV7-8 and TRBJ2-7, the CDR3 gives the full variable domain: GAGVSQSPRYKVAKRGQDVALRCDPISGHVSLFWYQQALGQGPEFLTYFQNEAQLDKSGLPSDRFFAERPEGSVSTLKIQRTQQEDSAVYLCASSLRWTSGGKNEQYFGPGTRLTVT.

V usage is TRBV11-2 and J usage is TRBJ1-5; 7 nucleotides agree with TRBD1. V lost 5 bases, J lost 2 bases, and 9 bases stayed unmatched. Germline V CDR1 and CDR2: SGHAT, FQNNGV. This CDR3 contains 16 residues. Written as DNA, the CDR3 is TGTGCCAGCAGCCACGGGAGCGGGACAGGCAATCAGCCCCAGCATTTT. Residues: CASSHGSGTGNQPQHF.

This clone came up once. The chain is built from TRBV7-2 and TRBJ2-7; perhaps TRBD2 as D (5 bases). The CDR3 totals 15 residues. Germline V gives CDR1 SGHTA, CDR2 FQGNSA. V gave up 2 bases and J gave up 4 bases, with 15 bases separating them. DNA for the CDR3: TGTGCCAGCAGCTTATTGTTGGGGAGCGGTTACGAGCAGTACTTC. It codes for CASSLLLGSGYEQYF.